This T cell receptor (beta chain) was documented in a study of blood T cell repertoires in COVID-19. Repertoires were generated with immunoSEQ multiplex PCR, while TCRdb's copy carries only in-frame clones and drops some. In the table there are 50,000 to 75,000 clones, over 65% of which are singletons. Germline trimming cut 4 bases from V and 4 bases from J; bases unmatched to any gene: 8. The CDR3 extends over 17 amino acids. CDR1 is LNHDA and CDR2 is SQIVND in the germline V gene (reference sequence). The sample comprised peripheral blood. The source is a man older than 75 with active or convalescent COVID-19. The genes are TRBV19 and TRBJ2-3; TRBD2 matches at 13 bases. CDR3 region: CASSTRTSGGFADTQYF. The DNA for the CDR3 is TGTGCCAGTAGTACCCGGACTAGCGGGGGTTTCGCAGATACGCAGTATTTT. Based on the CDR3 plus reference TRBV19 and TRBJ2-3, the full variable domain is DGGITQSPKYLFRKEGQNVTLSCEQNLNHDAMYWYRQDPGQGLRLIYYSQIVNDFQKGDIAEGYSVSREKKESFPLTVTSAQKNPTAFYLCASSTRTSGGFADTQYFGPGTRLTVL.